The T cell receptor beta chain described here comes from a study of cytomegalovirus exposure and HLA in healthy donors (dated by TCRdb to 2017 to 2019). About the full investigation: According to an earlier analysis of 550 to 750 of the donors, some 180 million T cells yielded roughly 110 million unique TCR beta sequences and about 300 Gb of sequence data. An early release covering 500 to 750 HLA-typed donors comprised about 320 gigabases of sequencing data and tens of millions of unique TCR sequences. Of the 300 to 450 genotyped donors, approximately 81% were placed in the genetic ancestry cluster associated with self-reported Caucasian donors. The aim of the study was to test whether cataloging public T cell receptors could identify signatures of past pathogen exposure. Using immunosequencing, the study profiled T cell repertoires from fewer than 700 subjects and related those repertoires to cytomegalovirus serostatus. In addition to the first cohort of 500 to 850 subjects, a separate validation cohort of about 120 different subjects was used. The study combined high-throughput TCR immunosequencing, statistical association of individual TCRs with disease status, and machine learning to predict cytomegalovirus infection status. A later analysis re-analyzed previously published TCR beta repertoires from 500 to 700 donors and added high-resolution HLA genotyping to study TCR occurrence patterns. Rather than drawing on any new phenotypic data, the later analysis identified candidate immune exposures from TCR beta sequences and the way those sequences occurred across donors. To decide whether each TCR beta V gene segment behaved as functional or pseudogenic, an earlier analysis of 587 of the donors relied on high-throughput TCR beta sequencing. Alongside the repertoire data, information on donor age, sex, ethnicity and CMV serostatus was compiled. A later genetic analysis took genome-wide SNP genotypes for about three fifths of the 666 donors and used that subset as a discovery cohort. All discovery cohort repertoires had been generated on a single sequencing platform. HLA typing covered class I and class II loci at four-digit resolution. Typing coverage varied by locus: 629-630 donors for A, B, C, DRB1 and DQB1; roughly 510 for DQA1; approximately 570 for DPA1; around 450 for DPB1. Roughly 5 DR-DQ haplotypes were handled as single units for association and clustering, since linkage in the cohort was strong. Among 350 to 400 genotyped donors of the cohort, an average of about 240,000 unique TCR beta nucleotide sequences were sequenced per donor, about a sixth of them non-productive.

On this clone: This receptor's antigen is unknown. There are no base qualities to consult, and no much larger clone falls within one base.

V ends up 5 bases short and J 0 bases short, with an unmatched junction base count of 6. The germline V gene provides CDR1 SGHTA and CDR2 FQGNSA. Its CDR3 holds 15 amino acids, cysteine through phenylalanine. Kept here is only the CDR3 DNA, which spans 45 bases and is read in frame from base 1. The cohort was made up of 650 to 700 healthy bone marrow donors. All cohort members were sampled while nominally healthy, although unrecorded immune exposures were likely present. The donor was CMV seropositive and was included in the group of 270 or so seropositive cohort members. A peripheral blood sample was collected from each donor, and TCR beta sequencing was performed on peripheral blood mononuclear cells. The Qiagen DNeasy Blood Extraction Kit was used to extract genomic DNA from the blood cell samples. Overall study outcomes, separate from this receptor: In a later analysis, around 15,000 TCR beta sequences were associated with specific HLA alleles at a false discovery rate of 0.05. Because counts were too low, seventeen rarely observed V segments, including chromosome 9 orphons, were excluded from the earlier analysis of 587 of the donors. A further reported finding was that TCR beta sequences accurately predicted the HLA-A and HLA-B alleles for most subjects in the first cohort. In a later genetic analysis, fewer N-insertions in productive TCRs were reported among donors in an Asian-associated ancestry cluster than the roughly 640-donor mean. HLA typing was unavailable for some donors at each locus, so association tests used only the typed subset. In vitro tests confirmed that three of the cytomegalovirus-associated TCR beta chains recognize cytomegalovirus antigens. The cohort was sequenced for TCR beta chains only, and without alpha or paired-chain data the features that could be detected were limited. According to a later analysis, most CMV-associated TCR beta chains appeared to be HLA-restricted, and the HLA associations seemed to be driven largely by CMV exposure. In a later genetic analysis, a missense DCLRE1C variant was associated with V-gene and J-gene trimming of TCR beta chains, and the association was replicated in an independent cohort. A cluster of highly shared sequence variants was judged likely to be a technical artifact of the sequencing pipeline. The study gave a list of 150 to 200 TCR beta chains associated with cytomegalovirus. In a later analysis, the rate of TCR association differed among HLA loci, with DRB1 alleles having the most associated TCRs and HLA-C alleles having the fewest. Because the 87-base-pair reads could not distinguish some IMGT-functional V segments, including TRBV6-2 and TRBV6-3, those segments were excluded. In a later analysis, HLA-associated TCR beta chains showed more clonal expansion and lower generation probabilities than non-associated chains that were equally common. Linkage disequilibrium might explain the correlated functional status among segregating V segments, but an unknown experimental factor could not be excluded. Broadly in line with IMGT annotations, most TCR beta V segments showed up in productive rearrangements about 90% or about 30% of the time in an earlier analysis of 450 to 750 of the donors. The authors suggested that the approach could potentially be extended to other disease states and immunological phenotypes. Assigning TCR associations to individual alleles was difficult when HLA alleles, especially DR and DQ, strongly co-occurred. CMV serostatus was the only immune exposure information available for the cohort. The presence/absence analyses assumed that sequencing depth was roughly uniform across donors, and that assumption may not be true. In a later analysis, several top co-occurrence clusters were reported to appear linked to parvovirus B19, influenza, CMV and Epstein-Barr virus. Across donors, most TCR sequences were observed very rarely, whereas some public TCRs were present in many individuals. Cytomegalovirus status was reported to be diagnosed by the classifier with high specificity and sensitivity in both the original and validation cohorts.

Library generation was performed with the immunoSEQ multiplex PCR assay. For the multiplex PCR, a mixture combining 60 forward primers for TCR Vbeta segments and 13 reverse primers for TCR Jbeta segments was used. Amplification of the CDR3 region of rearranged TCR beta genes was performed with a multiplex PCR assay on genomic DNA. On the Illumina HiSeq System, the amplified TCR beta libraries were sequenced as 87-base-pair reads. Per the original workflow: A later analysis tallied around 87 million unique TCR beta chains across the 660 or so repertoires, and roughly 11 million of those chains were shared by two or more donors. A nearest-neighbor algorithm error-corrected the raw reads and collapsed the reads into unique sequences, merging closely related sequences to remove PCR and sequencing errors. CDR3 sequences were aligned to IMGT reference sequences to assign V, D and J gene segments. Each retained sequence needed at least a six-nucleotide match to both a V gene segment and a J gene segment. A rearrangement counted as productive if the CDR3 had no stop codons and remained in frame with V and J, and every other rearrangement counted as non-productive. CDR3 was defined according to IMGT convention as the region running from the second conserved V-encoded cysteine to the conserved J-encoded phenylalanine. The earlier analysis of about 620 of the donors excluded sequences that lacked an unambiguous match to a single V gene segment. An earlier analysis of a few hundred of the donors called V segments functional above 56.7% productive rearrangements and segregating when the between-donor standard deviation exceeded 5%. A statistical classification framework was built to diagnose cytomegalovirus status from the catalog of TCR beta chain sequences. In a later analysis, V and J genes were assigned by comparing TCR nucleotide sequences against IMGT/GENE-DB human TR gene sequences. Using the TCRdist pipeline, a later analysis assigned CDR3 sequences along with most-parsimonious VDJ recombination scenarios. In a later analysis, every TCR beta chain was defined by the combination of its CDR3 amino acid sequence and its V-gene family, and reads without a unique V-gene family were dropped. To address suspected cross-contamination and a sequencing artifact, a later analysis removed around 590 highly shared, low-generation-probability nucleotide sequences. In a later analysis, a clonal expansion index for each public chain was calculated from normalized within-repertoire ranks of inferred template counts. A later analysis computed generation probabilities with a VDJ recombination model fitted to out-of-frame rearrangements, and checked the results against IGoR. In a later analysis, hypergeometric tests were used to score TCR-TCR, TCR-HLA and TCR-CMV co-occurrence, with a repertoire-size bias correction applied to TCR pairs. False discovery rates were estimated in a later analysis by permuting HLA or CMV assignments 20 times. In a later analysis, co-occurring TCRs were grouped with DBSCAN, and TCRdist sequence similarity was added when clustering was performed within HLA-allele-positive subsets. For co-occurrence clustering, repertoires with fewer than 30,000 or more than 120,000 public chains were excluded, along with about five repertoires with anomalous nucleotide sharing. TCRdb carries this immuneACCESS record with in-frame sequences only. Its versions omit some clonotypes, under half of them owing to an unresolved V gene in the studies checked, with the rest unexplained. The V and J calls and the clone size are those of that table, but D and trimming were determined from the DNA. The sample has approximately 160,000 clones on record, 80% of them singletons. 6.5% to 8.5% of the sample belongs to the ten largest clones.

The sequence was obtained from a man in his thirties or forties in good health and CMV-seropositive. The sequencing sample was made of PBMCs. Recombination linked TRBV7-2 to TRBJ2-5; a stretch of 7 junction bases matches TRBD2. CDR3 sequence: CASSPMGGYQETQYF. The bases read TGTGCCAGCAGCCCCATGGGGGGGTACCAAGAGACCCAGTACTTC.